This T cell receptor beta chain originates from a study of T cells in women clearing cervical HPV infection. In the study overall: Controls were women whose single incident HPV16 infection cleared within 12 months without precancer or cancer.

The CDR3 sequence is 13 residues long. Germline CDR1 GTSNPN, CDR2 SVGIG (reference sequence). The protocol was immunoSEQ multiplex PCR, while the TCRdb copy is restricted to in-frame clones and leaves out a portion. This repertoire comprises just over 20,000 clones; its ten largest clones make up around 5.2%. Of note for this clone: Read coverage stops 3 residues before the CDR3 terminus; the germline J gene supplies the remainder.

This sequence was found in a woman between 18 and 75 years old with a cervical HPV16 infection that either progressed to CIN3+ or cleared (not recorded which). The source material was blood buffy coat. The chain uses TRBV30 and TRBJ1-4; 7 positions agree with TRBD1. CDR3 sequence reads: CAWGTAANSPLFF. CDR3 DNA, as far as it was read: TGTGCCTGGGGGACAGCCGCGAATTCACCA.